This record covers a single T cell receptor beta chain. Its antigen is still unknown. The CDR3 is 14 residues long. CDR1 and CDR2 (germline): SQVTM, ANQGSEA. V lost 6 bases and J 3 bases, leaving 17 bases between the germline ends. These data belong to a study of cytomegalovirus exposure and HLA in healthy donors. The study, taken as a whole, reports: Further analysis was carried out later, and it showed several of the most significant clusters appearing linked to common viral pathogens. Sequencing artifact likely explains a cluster of highly shared sequence variants.

PCR primers comprised 60 Vbeta and 13 Jbeta primers. The authors' processing: An analysis that came later counted 60 million to 80 million unique TCR beta chains, around 12 million shared. Some clones are missing from TCRdb's copy, which holds only in-frame ones; the method was immunoSEQ multiplex PCR. D and trimming were read from the DNA, whereas the V and J calls and clone size are those reported in that table. The profile shows around 170,000 clones, about 79% of them singletons. The source is a man between 18 and 35 years old in good health and CMV-seronegative. Sequenced: PBMCs. This sequence joins TRBV29-1 and TRBJ1-1; maybe TRBD1 (6 bases). DNA for the CDR3: TGCAGCGTCAGCTCCCGGACAGCACACACTGAAGCTTTCTTT. Translating gives CSVSSRTAHTEAFF.